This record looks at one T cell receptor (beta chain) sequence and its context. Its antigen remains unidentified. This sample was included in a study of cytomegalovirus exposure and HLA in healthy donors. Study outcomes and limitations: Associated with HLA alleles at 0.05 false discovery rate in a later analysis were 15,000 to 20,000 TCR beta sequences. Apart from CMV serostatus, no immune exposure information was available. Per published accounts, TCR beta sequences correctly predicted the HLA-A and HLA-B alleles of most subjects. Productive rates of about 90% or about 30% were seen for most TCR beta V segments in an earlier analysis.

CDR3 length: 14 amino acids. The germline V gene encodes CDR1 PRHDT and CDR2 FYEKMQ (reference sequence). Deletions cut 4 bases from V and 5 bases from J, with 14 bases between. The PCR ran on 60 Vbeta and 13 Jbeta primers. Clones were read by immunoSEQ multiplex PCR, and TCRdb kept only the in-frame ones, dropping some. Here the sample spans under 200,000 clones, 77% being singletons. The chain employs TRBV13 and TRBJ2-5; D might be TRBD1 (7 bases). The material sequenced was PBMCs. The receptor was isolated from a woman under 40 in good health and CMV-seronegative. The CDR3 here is CASSSRDSGETQYF. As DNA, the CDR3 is TGTGCCAGCAGCTCCCGGGACAGCGGGGAGACCCAGTACTTC.